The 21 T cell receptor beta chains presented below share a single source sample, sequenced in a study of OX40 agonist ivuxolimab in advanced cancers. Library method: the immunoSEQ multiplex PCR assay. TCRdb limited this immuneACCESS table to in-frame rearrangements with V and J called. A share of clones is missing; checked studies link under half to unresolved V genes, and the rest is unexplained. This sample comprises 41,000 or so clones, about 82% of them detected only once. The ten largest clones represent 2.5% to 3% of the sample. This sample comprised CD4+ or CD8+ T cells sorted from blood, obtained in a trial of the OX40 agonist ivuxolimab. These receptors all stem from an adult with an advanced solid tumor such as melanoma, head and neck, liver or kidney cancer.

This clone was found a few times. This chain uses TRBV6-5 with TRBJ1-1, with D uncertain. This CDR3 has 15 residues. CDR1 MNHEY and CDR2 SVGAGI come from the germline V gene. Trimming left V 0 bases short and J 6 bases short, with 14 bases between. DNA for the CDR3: TGTGCCAGCAGTTACTCGTGGGCGGCGAGTGCTGAAGCTTTCTTT. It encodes CASSYSWAASAEAFF.

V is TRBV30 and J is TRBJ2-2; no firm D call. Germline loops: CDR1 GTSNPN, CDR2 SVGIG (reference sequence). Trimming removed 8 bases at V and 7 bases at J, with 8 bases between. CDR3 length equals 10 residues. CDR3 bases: TGTGCCGCCTACAGCGGGGAGCTGTTTTTT. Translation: CAAYSGELFF.

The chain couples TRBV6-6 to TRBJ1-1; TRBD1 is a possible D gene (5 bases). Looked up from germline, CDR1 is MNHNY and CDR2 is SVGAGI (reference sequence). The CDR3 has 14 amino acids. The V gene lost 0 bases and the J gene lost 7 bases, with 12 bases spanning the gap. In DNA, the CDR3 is TGTGCCAGCAGTTACTCGAGTGGGGGGAATGAAGCTTTCTTT. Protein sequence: CASSYSSGGNEAFF.

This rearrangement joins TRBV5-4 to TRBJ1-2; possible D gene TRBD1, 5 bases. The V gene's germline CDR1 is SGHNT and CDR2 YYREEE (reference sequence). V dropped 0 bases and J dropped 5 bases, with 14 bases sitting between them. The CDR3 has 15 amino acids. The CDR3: CASSLGGTPYYGYTF. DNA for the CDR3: TGTGCCAGCAGCTTGGGGGGGACGCCCTATTATGGCTACACCTTC.

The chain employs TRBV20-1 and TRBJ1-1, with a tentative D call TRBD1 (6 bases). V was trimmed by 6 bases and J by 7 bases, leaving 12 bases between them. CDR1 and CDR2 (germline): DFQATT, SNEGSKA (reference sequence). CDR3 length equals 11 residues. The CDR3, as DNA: TGCAGTGCCTCACAGGGAGATGAAGCTTTCTTT. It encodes CSASQGDEAFF.

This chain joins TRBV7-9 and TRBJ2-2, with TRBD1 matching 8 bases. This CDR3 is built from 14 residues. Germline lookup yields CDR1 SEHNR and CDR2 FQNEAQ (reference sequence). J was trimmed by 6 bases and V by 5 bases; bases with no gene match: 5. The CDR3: CASSLTGDAGELFF. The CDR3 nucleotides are TGTGCCAGCAGCCTGACAGGGGACGCCGGGGAGCTGTTTTTT.

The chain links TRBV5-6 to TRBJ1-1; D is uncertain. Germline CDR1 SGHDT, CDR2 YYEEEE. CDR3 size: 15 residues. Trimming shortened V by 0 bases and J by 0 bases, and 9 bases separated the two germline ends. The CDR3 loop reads CASSLVQLLNTEAFF. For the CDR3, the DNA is TGTGCCAGCAGCTTGGTCCAGCTATTGAACACTGAAGCTTTCTTT.

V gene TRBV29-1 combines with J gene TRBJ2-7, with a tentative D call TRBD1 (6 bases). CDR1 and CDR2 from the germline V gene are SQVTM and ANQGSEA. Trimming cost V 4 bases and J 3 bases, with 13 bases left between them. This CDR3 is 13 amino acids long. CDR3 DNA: TGCAGCGTTGTGGACAGATCTTTCTACGAGCAGTACTTC. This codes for CSVVDRSFYEQYF.

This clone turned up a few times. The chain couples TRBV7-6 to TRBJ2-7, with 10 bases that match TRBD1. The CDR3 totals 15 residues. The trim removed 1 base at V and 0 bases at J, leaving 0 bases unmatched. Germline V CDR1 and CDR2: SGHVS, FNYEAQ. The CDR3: CASSLGDRGSYEQYF. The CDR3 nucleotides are TGTGCCAGCAGCTTAGGGGACAGGGGCTCCTACGAGCAGTACTTC.

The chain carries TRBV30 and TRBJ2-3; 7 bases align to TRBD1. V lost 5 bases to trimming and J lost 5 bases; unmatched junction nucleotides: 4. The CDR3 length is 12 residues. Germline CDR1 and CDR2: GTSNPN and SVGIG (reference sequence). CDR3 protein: CAWGDRLDTQYF. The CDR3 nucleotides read TGTGCCTGGGGGGACAGACTAGATACGCAGTATTTT.

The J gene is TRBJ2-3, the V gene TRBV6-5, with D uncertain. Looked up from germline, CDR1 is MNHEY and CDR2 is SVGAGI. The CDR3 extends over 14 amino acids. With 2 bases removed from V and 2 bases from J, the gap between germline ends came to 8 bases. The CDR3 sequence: CASSYATSTDTQYF. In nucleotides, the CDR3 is TGTGCCAGCAGTTACGCCACCTCCACAGATACGCAGTATTTT.

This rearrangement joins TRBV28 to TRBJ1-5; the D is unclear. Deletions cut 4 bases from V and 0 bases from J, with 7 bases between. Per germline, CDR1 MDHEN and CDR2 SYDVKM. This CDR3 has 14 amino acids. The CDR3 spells CASSYLDSNQPQHF. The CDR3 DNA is TGTGCCAGCAGTTACCTCGATAGCAATCAGCCCCAGCATTTT.

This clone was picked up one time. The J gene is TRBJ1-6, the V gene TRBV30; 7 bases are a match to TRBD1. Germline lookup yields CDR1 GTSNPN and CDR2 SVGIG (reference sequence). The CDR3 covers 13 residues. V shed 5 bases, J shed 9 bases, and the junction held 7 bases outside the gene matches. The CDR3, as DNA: TGTGCCTGGGCGCGACAGGGCGGTTCACCCCTCCACTTT. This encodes CAWARQGGSPLHF.

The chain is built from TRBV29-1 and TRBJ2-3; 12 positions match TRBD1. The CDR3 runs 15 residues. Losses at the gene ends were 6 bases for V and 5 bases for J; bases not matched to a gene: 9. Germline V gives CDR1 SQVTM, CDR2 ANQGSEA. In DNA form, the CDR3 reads TGCAGCGTAACAGGGACAGGGGGCGCGTTAGATACGCAGTATTTT. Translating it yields CSVTGTGGALDTQYF.

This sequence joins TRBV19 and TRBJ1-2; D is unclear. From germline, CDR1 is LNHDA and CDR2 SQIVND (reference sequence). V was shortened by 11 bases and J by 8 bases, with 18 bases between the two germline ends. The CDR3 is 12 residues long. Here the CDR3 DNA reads TGTGCCTGCCGGTCGGGCGTGTGGGGCTACACCTTC. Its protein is CACRSGVWGYTF. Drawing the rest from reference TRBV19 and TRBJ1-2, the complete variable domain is DGGITQSPKYLFRKEGQNVTLSCEQNLNHDAMYWYRQDPGQGLRLIYYSQIVNDFQKGDIAEGYSVSREKKESFPLTVTSAQKNPTAFYLCACRSGVWGYTFGSGTRLTVV.

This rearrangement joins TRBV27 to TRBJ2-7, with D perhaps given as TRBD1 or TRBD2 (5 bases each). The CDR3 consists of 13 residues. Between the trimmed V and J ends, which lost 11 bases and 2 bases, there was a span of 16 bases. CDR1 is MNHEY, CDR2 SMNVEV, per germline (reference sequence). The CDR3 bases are TGTGCCGCAGGGAGCGTAGGGACCTACGAGCAGTACTTC. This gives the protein CAAGSVGTYEQYF.

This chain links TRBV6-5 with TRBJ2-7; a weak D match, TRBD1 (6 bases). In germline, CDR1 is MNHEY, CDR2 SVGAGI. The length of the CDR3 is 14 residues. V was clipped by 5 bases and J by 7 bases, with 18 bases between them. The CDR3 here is CASSRQAPTFEQYF. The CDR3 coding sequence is TGTGCCAGCAGTAGACAGGCTCCCACCTTTGAGCAGTACTTC.

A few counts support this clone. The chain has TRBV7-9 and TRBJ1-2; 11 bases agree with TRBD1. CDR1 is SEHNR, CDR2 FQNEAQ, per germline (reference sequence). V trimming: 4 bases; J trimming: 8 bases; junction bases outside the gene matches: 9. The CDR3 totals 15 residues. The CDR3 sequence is CASSSGQGAIMGYTF. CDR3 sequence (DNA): TGTGCCAGCAGCTCCGGACAGGGGGCGATTATGGGCTACACCTTC.

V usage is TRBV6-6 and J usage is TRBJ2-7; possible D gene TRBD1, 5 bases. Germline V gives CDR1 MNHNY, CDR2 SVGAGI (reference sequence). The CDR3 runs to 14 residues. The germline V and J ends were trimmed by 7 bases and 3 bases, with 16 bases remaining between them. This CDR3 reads CASTKKTVYYEQYF. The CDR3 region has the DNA TGTGCCAGCACCAAAAAGACAGTTTACTACGAGCAGTACTTC.

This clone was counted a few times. The CDR3 here is CRASRSSEAFF. The CDR3 nucleotides read TGCAGGGCCTCCCGTTCGTCTGAAGCTTTCTTT. The J gene is TRBJ1-1, the V gene TRBV20-1, with D unclear. This CDR3 contains 11 residues. Germline V CDR1 and CDR2: DFQATT, SNEGSKA (reference sequence).

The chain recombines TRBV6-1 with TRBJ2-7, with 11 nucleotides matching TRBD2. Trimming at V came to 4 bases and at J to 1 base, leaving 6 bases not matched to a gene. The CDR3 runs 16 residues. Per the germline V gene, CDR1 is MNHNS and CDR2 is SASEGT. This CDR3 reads CASSGAGTSGSYEQYF. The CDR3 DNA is TGTGCCAGCAGTGGGGCCGGGACTAGCGGTTCCTACGAGCAGTACTTC.